A single sample is the source of the 18 T cell receptor beta chains below, sequenced in a study of T cells in women clearing cervical HPV infection. TCRdb keeps only in-frame clones here, not all; method: immunoSEQ multiplex PCR. The specimen's table records tens of thousands of clones. Sequences were obtained from blood buffy coat. These receptors all come from a woman aged 18 to 75 with a cervical HPV16 infection that either progressed to CIN3+ or cleared (not recorded which).

The CDR3 sequence: CASSPAEGAYYGQYF. The CDR3 DNA, read in part, is TGTGCCAGCAGCCCAGCGGAGGGGGCATATTATGGT. The gene calls are TRBV11-2 and TRBJ2-4; D is possibly TRBD1 (7 bases). Read coverage stops 3 residues before the CDR3 terminus; the germline J gene supplies the remainder. The CDR3 has 15 amino acids. From germline, CDR1 is SGHAT and CDR2 FQNNGV.

About this clone itself: The CDR3 end falls 3 residues outside the read, so it is completed with the germline J gene. The chain has TRBV10-3 and TRBJ1-2, with 9 bases matching TRBD1. CDR3 length: 14 residues. V shed 6 bases, J shed 7 bases, and the junction held 9 bases outside the gene matches. CDR1 and CDR2 (germline): ENHRY, SYGVKD. The CDR3 bases that were read are TGTGCCATCAGGGGACAGGGAGGTAGCCTTGGC. This gives the protein CAIRGQGGSLG. The whole CDR3 reads CAIRGQGGSLGYTF.

Comments on this clone: Coverage ceases 3 residues before the CDR3 finishes, and the germline J gene fills in the end. The chain links TRBV9 to TRBJ2-7, with 10 bases matching TRBD2. J lost 4 bases, V lost 2 bases, and 6 bases had no gene match. Germline V gene sequence: CDR1 SGDLS, CDR2 YYNGEE. The CDR3 has 15 amino acids. The CDR3 sequence is CASSVLAGGFYEQYF. The CDR3 DNA, read in part, is TGTGCCAGCAGCGTTTTAGCGGGAGGTTTTTACGAG.

The sequenced part of the CDR3 DNA is TGTGCCAGCAGCCAAGGAGGACTAGCGGGGGGCTCTAACACCGGGGAG. As protein: CASSQGGLAGGSNTGE. The CDR3 in full is CASSQGGLAGGSNTGELFF. This chain links TRBV4-2 with TRBJ2-2; 14 bases line up with TRBD2. The CDR3 end is not reached by the read, which stops 3 residues before it; the germline J gene fills it in. J lost 2 bases, V lost 1 base, and 6 bases had no gene match. This CDR3 region has 19 residues. The germline V gene has CDR1 LGHNA and CDR2 YNFKEQ.

A note on this clone: Relative to the germline gene, one junction end is altered; a read error may explain this. The read finishes 3 residues shy of the CDR3 end, and the germline J gene is used to complete it. The chain is built from TRBV4-2 and TRBJ1-3; D perhaps matches TRBD1 (6 bases). Germline V gives CDR1 LGHNA, CDR2 YNFKEQ. The CDR3 loop spans 17 amino acids. CDR3 bases read: TGCGCCAGCAGCCAGACAGCCAGGGGTTCCTCTGGAAACACC. Protein sequence: CASSQTARGSSGNT. The whole CDR3 reads CASSQTARGSSGNTIYF.

Details on this clone: The read terminates 3 residues before the CDR3 end, so the remaining end is supplied by the germline J gene. The chain recombines TRBV7-2 with TRBJ2-1; 8 bases align to TRBD2. V trimming: 5 bases; J trimming: 6 bases; junction bases outside the gene matches: 6. CDR3 length equals 14 residues. Germline CDR1 is SGHTA and CDR2 is FQGNSA. The CDR3 here is CASSPWTSRNEQFF. The part of the CDR3 DNA that was read is TGTGCCAGCAGCCCATGGACTAGCCGCAATGAG.

In the case of this clone: With the read ending 3 residues before the CDR3 end, the germline J gene is used to fill in that end. The V and J genes are TRBV7-2 and TRBJ1-2; the D gene is possibly TRBD1 (6 bases). The CDR3 length is 16 residues. The germline V gene has CDR1 SGHTA and CDR2 FQGNSA. The sequenced CDR3 bases are TGTGCCAGCAGCTTAGCTAGCGGGAGGGGGTTCGACGAC. Translation: CASSLASGRGFDD. The full CDR3 is CASSLASGRGFDDYTF.

Of note for this clone: The read falls 3 residues short of the CDR3 end, and the missing part is taken from the germline J gene. The V call is TRBV12-3 or TRBV12-4, the J call TRBJ1-6; TRBD1 agrees at 7 bases. This CDR3 has 14 residues. Trimming cost V 6 bases and J 10 bases; bases outside gene matches: 9. The CDR3 protein is CASSVTGYDSPLHF. CDR3 DNA (partial): TGTGCCAGCAGCGTGACAGGGTACGACTCACCC.

As to this clone: The read stops 3 residues short of the end of the CDR3; the missing end is completed from the germline J gene. V gene TRBV7-8 combines with J gene TRBJ2-7; D ambiguous. This CDR3 has 15 residues. The V gene's germline CDR1 is SGHVS and CDR2 FQNEAQ. Trimming left V 1 base short and J 3 bases short, with 13 bases between. The covered CDR3 bases are TGTGCCAGCAGCTTAGTTGCCCTCAGGAGCTACGAG. Its translation is CASSLVALRSYE. The CDR3 as a whole reads CASSLVALRSYEQYF. Complete variable domain (other parts from reference TRBV7-8 and TRBJ2-7): GAGVSQSPRYKVAKRGQDVALRCDPISGHVSLFWYQQALGQGPEFLTYFQNEAQLDKSGLPSDRFFAERPEGSVSTLKIQRTQQEDSAVYLCASSLVALRSYEQYFGPGTRLTVT.

For this clone: The read finishes 3 residues shy of the CDR3 end, and the germline J gene is used to complete it. The chain combines TRBV11-3 with TRBJ2-3; 11 positions agree with TRBD2. CDR3 size: 13 residues. V lost 5 bases to trimming and J lost 8 bases; unmatched junction nucleotides: 3. Germline V gene lookup returns CDR1 SGHNT and CDR2 YENEEA. The sequenced CDR3 bases are TGTGCCAGCAGCAACCTAGCGGGGGGTACG. This encodes CASSNLAGGT. The entire CDR3 protein is CASSNLAGGTQYF.

Remarks on this clone: The read terminates 3 residues before the CDR3 end, so the remaining end is supplied by the germline J gene. Other DNA sequences in the same sample also yield this CDR3. V is TRBV29-1 and J is TRBJ1-3; D remains unclear. This CDR3 spans 13 amino acids. Germline loops: CDR1 SQVTM, CDR2 ANQGSEA. V dropped 7 bases and J dropped 7 bases, with 17 bases sitting between them. The sequenced CDR3 bases are TGCAGCGCCCAACAAGGACTGTCGAACACC. Residues: CSAQQGLSNT. The CDR3 in its entirety is CSAQQGLSNTIYF.

On this clone: The read ends 3 residues shy of where the CDR3 ends; the end is completed using the germline J gene. This chain connects TRBV12-3 or TRBV12-4 to TRBJ2-5, with a possible D match to TRBD1 (5 bases). The CDR3 runs 14 residues. V lost 5 bases to trimming and J lost 4 bases, with 14 bases between them. CDR3 protein: CASSDRWGPETQYF. CDR3 DNA, as far as it was read: TGTGCCAGCAGTGACCGCTGGGGCCCAGAGACC.

Remarks on this clone: The read terminates 3 residues ahead of where the CDR3 ends, so the germline J gene completes it. The chain employs TRBV12-3 or TRBV12-4 and TRBJ1-2, with 7 bases fitting TRBD1. This CDR3 has 14 residues. The V segment lost 6 bases and the J segment 3 bases; nucleotides outside the gene matches: 7. CDR3 DNA (partial): TGTGCCAGCAGGCCTCACAGGGGAGACTATGGC. Residues: CASRPHRGDYG. The entire CDR3 is CASRPHRGDYGYTF.

Comment on this clone: The read finishes 3 residues shy of the CDR3 end, and the germline J gene is used to complete it. The chain is built from TRBV19 and TRBJ1-2; maybe TRBD1 (6 bases). Per the germline V gene, CDR1 is LNHDA and CDR2 is SQIVND (reference sequence). The CDR3 has 13 residues. The CDR3 is CASNSGQSYDYTF. The sequenced part of the CDR3 DNA is TGTGCCAGTAATTCGGGACAAAGCTACGAC.

CDR3: CSGKDSGYEQYF. The sequenced part of the CDR3 DNA is TGCAGTGGTAAGGACAGCGGCTACGAG. The V call is TRBV20-1, the J call TRBJ2-7, with D possibly TRBD1 on 6 matching bases. Read sequence stops 3 residues before the CDR3 end, and the germline J gene provides the missing end. The CDR3 is made up of 12 amino acids. Germline V lookup: CDR1 DFQATT, CDR2 SNEGSKA (reference sequence). V shed 7 bases and J shed 3 bases, with 13 bases lying between them.

As concerns this clone: The sequence runs out 3 residues before the end of the CDR3; the remainder is reconstructed from the germline J gene. This chain joins TRBV6-2 or TRBV6-3 and TRBJ2-7; D is unclear. Trimming left V 3 bases short and J 5 bases short, with 11 bases between. This CDR3 contains 13 residues. Germline V gene lookup returns CDR1 MNHEY and CDR2 SVGEGT. The CDR3 here is CASSYYSRDEQYF. Partial CDR3 DNA: TGTGCCAGCAGTTATTACTCGCGCGACGAG.

Turning to this clone: Read sequence stops 3 residues before the CDR3 end, and the germline J gene provides the missing end. The chain is built from TRBV10-3 and TRBJ2-2; D not resolved. The CDR3 runs to 12 residues. Germline CDR1 is ENHRY and CDR2 is SYGVKD. The CDR3 loop is CAISSYNSPLFF. The part of the CDR3 DNA that was read is TGTGCCATCAGCTCCTATAATTCACCG.

A note on this clone: The CDR3 is cut off 3 residues early in the read; its end comes from the germline J gene. The chain links TRBV6-1 to TRBJ2-2; TRBD2 matches at 9 bases. CDR1 is MNHNS and CDR2 is SASEGT in the germline V gene. The CDR3 covers 15 residues. Trimming took 1 base from V and 3 from J; bases not matched to a gene: 0. The sequenced part of the CDR3 DNA is TGTGCCAGCAGTGAAGGGACTAGCGACACCGGGGAG. Translation: CASSEGTSDTGE. The whole CDR3 sequence reads CASSEGTSDTGELFF.